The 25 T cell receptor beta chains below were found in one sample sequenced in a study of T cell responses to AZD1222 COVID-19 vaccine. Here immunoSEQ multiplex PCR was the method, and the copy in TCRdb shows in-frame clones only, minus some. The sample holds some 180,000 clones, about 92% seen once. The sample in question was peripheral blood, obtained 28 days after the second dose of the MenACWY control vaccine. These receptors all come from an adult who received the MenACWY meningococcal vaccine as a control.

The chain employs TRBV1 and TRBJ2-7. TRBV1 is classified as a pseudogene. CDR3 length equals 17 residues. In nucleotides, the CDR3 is TGCACCAGCAGCTATGGGACCCCCCCGAGGGGCTCCTACGAGCAGTACTTC. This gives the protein CTSSYGTPPRGSYEQYF.

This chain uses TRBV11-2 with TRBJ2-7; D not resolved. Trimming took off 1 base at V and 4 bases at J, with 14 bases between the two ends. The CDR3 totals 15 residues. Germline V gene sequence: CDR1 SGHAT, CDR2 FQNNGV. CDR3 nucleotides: TGTGCCAGCAGCTTAGCCCCGGGCCGCCCGTACGAGCAGTACTTC. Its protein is CASSLAPGRPYEQYF.

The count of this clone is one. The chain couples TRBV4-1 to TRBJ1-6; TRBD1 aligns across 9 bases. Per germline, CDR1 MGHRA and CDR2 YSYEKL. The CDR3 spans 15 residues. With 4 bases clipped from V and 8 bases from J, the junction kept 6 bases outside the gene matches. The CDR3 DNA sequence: TGCGCCAGCAGCCCCGGACAGGGGTCGGATTCACCCCTCCACTTT. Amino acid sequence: CASSPGQGSDSPLHF.

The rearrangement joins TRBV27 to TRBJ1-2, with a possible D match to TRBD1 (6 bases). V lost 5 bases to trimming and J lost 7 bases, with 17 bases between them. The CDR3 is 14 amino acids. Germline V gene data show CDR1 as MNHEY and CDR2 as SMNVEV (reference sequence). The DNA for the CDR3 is TGTGCCAGCAGTCCCACAACAGGGACGGGTGGCTACACCTTC. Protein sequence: CASSPTTGTGGYTF.

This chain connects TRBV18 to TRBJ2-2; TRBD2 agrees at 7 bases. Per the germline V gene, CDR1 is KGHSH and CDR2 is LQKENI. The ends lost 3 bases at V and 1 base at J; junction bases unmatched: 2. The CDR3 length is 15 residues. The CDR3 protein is CASSPLAENTGELFF. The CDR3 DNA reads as TGTGCCAGCTCACCGCTAGCGGAGAACACCGGGGAGCTGTTTTTT.

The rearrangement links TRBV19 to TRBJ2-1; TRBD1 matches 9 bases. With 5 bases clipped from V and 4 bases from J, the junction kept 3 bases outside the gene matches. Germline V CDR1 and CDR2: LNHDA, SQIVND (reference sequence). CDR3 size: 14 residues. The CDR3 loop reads CASSPGTGYNEQFF. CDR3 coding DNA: TGTGCCAGTAGTCCTGGGACAGGGTACAATGAGCAGTTCTTC. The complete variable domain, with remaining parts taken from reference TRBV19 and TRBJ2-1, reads DGGITQSPKYLFRKEGQNVTLSCEQNLNHDAMYWYRQDPGQGLRLIYYSQIVNDFQKGDIAEGYSVSREKKESFPLTVTSAQKNPTAFYLCASSPGTGYNEQFFGPGTRLTVL.

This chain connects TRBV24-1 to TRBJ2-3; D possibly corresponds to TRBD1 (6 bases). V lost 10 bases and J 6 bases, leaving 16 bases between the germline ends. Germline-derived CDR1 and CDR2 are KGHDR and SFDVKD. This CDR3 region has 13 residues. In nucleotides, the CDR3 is TGTGCCACGCAGGGGTATTCAGGGGATACGCAGTATTTT. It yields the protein CATQGYSGDTQYF.

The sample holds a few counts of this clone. CDR3 DNA sequence: TGTGCCACCAGCAGAGACGTCTTTTACAGGGGATATAGCAATCAGCCCCAGCATTTT. Protein sequence: CATSRDVFYRGYSNQPQHF. The chain joins TRBV15 to TRBJ1-5; the match to TRBD1 covers 7 bases. V dropped 0 bases and J dropped 0; count of bases not matched to a gene: 11. Germline V gene data show CDR1 as LNHNV and CDR2 as YYDKDF (reference sequence). This CDR3 has 19 residues.

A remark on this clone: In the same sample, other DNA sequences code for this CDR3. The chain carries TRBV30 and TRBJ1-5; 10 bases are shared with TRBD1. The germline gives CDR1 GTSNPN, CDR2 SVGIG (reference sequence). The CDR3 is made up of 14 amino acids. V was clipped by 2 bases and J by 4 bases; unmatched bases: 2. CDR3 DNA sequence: TGTGCCTGGAGTAGGGGACAGGGGAATCAGCCCCAGCATTTT. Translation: CAWSRGQGNQPQHF.

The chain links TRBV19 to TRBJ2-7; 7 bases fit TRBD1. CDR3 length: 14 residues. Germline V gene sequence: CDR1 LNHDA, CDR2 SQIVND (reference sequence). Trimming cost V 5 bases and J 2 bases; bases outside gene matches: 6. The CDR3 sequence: CASSPRDRPYEQYF. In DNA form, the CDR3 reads TGTGCCAGTAGTCCCCGGGACAGACCCTACGAGCAGTACTTC.

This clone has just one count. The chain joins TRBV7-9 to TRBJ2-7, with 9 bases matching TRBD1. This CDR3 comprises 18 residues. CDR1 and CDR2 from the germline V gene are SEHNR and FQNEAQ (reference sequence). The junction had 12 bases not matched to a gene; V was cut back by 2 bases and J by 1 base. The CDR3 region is CASSLRVWGGQGSYEQYF. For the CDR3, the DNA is TGTGCCAGCAGCTTAAGGGTTTGGGGGGGACAGGGATCCTACGAGCAGTACTTC.

The CDR3 region is CASSLEGRLNTEAFF. CDR3 DNA sequence: TGTGCCAGCAGCTTGGAGGGCCGACTTAACACTGAAGCTTTCTTT. This chain links TRBV7-3 with TRBJ1-1; no firm D call. Trimming removed 3 bases from V and 2 bases from J, with 13 bases in between. Germline V gene data show CDR1 as SGHTA and CDR2 as FQGTGA. This CDR3 contains 15 residues.

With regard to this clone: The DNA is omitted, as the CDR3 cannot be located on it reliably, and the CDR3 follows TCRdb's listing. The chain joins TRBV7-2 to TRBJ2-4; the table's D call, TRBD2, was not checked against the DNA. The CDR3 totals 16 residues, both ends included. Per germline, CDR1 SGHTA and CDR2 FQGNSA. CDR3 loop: CASSFGSGVDKNIQYF.

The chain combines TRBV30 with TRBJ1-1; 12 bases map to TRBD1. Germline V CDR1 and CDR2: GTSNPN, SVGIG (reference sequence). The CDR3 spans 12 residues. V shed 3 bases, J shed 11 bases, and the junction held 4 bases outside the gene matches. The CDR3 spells CAWRGQGAVAFF. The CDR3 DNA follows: TGTGCCTGGAGGGGACAGGGGGCGGTGGCTTTCTTT. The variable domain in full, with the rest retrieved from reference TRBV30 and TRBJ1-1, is SQTIHQWPATLVQPVGSPLSLECTVEGTSNPNLYWYRQAAGRGLQLLFYSVGIGQISSEVPQNLSASRPQDRQFILSSKKLLLSDSGFYLCAWRGQGAVAFFGQGTRLTVV.

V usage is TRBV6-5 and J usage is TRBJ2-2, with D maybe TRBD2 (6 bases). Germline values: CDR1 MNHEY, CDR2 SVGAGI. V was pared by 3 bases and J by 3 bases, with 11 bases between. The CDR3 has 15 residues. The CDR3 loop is CASSYGRRYTGELFF. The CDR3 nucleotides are TGTGCCAGCAGTTATGGGAGGAGGTACACCGGGGAGCTGTTTTTT.

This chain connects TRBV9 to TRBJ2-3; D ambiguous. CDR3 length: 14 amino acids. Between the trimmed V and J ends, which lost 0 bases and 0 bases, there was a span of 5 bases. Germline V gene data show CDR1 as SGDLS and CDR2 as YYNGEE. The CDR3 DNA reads TGTGCCAGCAGCGTAGAAACGAGCACAGATACGCAGTATTTT. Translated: CASSVETSTDTQYF.

CDR3 protein: CASSQEPGTGNTIYF. Written as DNA, the CDR3 is TGTGCCAGCAGCCAAGAGCCGGGGACTGGAAACACCATATATTTT. The chain carries TRBV3-1 (or the pseudogene TRBV3-2) and TRBJ1-3; D is unclear. From germline, CDR1 is LGHDT and CDR2 YNNKEL (reference sequence). Trimming removed 0 bases at V and 2 bases at J, with 8 bases between. The CDR3 loop spans 15 amino acids.

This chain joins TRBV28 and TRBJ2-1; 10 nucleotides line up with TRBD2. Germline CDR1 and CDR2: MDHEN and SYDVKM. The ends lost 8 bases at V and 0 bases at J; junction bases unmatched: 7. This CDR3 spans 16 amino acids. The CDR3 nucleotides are TGTGCCAGCTCGGGGGCTAGCGGGAGCTCCTACAATGAGCAGTTCTTC. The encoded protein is CASSGASGSSYNEQFF.

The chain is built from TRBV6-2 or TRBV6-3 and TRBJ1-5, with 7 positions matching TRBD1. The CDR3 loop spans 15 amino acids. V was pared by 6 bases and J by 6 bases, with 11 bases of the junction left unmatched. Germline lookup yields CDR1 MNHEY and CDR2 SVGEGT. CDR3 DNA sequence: TGTGCCAGCAGCCCTGACCAGACAGGGAGTCAGCCCCAGCATTTT. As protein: CASSPDQTGSQPQHF.

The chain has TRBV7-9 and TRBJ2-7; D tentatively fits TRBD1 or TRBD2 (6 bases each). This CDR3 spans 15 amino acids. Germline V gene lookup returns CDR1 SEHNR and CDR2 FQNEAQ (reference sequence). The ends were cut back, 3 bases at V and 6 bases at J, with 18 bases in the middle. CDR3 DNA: TGTGCCAGCAGCTTTAGGCCCGGGGGCTTGCGCGAGCAGTACTTC. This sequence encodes CASSFRPGGLREQYF.

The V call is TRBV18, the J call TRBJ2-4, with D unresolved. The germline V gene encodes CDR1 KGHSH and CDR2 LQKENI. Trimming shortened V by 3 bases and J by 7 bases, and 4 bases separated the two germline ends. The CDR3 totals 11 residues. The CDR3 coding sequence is TGTGCCAGCTCACCGGGGAACATTCAGTACTTC. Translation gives CASSPGNIQYF.

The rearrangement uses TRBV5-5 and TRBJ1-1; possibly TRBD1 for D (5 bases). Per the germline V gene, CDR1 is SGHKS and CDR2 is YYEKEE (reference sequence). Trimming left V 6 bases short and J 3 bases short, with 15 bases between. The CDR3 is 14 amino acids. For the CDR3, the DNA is TGTGCCAGCAATATGGAGGGGAGGCACACTGAAGCTTTCTTT. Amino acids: CASNMEGRHTEAFF.

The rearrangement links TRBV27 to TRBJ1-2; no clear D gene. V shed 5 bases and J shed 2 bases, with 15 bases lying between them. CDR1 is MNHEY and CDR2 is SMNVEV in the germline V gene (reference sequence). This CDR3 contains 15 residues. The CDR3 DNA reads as TGTGCCAGCAGTCGACGGACTGGCTTCAACTATGGCTACACCTTC. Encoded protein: CASSRRTGFNYGYTF.

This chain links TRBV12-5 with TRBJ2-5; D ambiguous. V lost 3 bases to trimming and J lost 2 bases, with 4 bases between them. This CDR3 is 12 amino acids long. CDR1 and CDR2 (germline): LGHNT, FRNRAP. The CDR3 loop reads CASGFNQETQYF. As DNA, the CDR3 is TGTGCTAGTGGTTTCAATCAAGAGACCCAGTACTTC.

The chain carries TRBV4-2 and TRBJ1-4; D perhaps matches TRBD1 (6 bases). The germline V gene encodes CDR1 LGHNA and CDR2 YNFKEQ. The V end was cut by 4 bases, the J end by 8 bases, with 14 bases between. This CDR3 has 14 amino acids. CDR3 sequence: CASSRDTLREKLFF. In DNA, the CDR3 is TGTGCCAGCAGCCGGGACACCCTGAGAGAAAAACTGTTTTTT.